This TCR beta chain appears in the sequencing data of a study of shared clonotypes between healthy human individuals. Study summary: CD4 naive and CD4 memory each took three plates per donor, while CD8 naive took two and CD8 memory one.

This clone was seen a single time. Antigen: not known. Regarding the study as a whole: Clonotypes shared by all four donors outscored non-shared clonotypes in generation probability. The donor pool, a small one, limited the genetic and exposure-history diversity represented.

Study processing details: ImmunoSEQ only sent back junction sequences with no quality scores, so filtering was done differently. Assay: immunoSEQ multiplex PCR; the TCRdb copy retains only in-frame clones and omits some. Clone size and the V and J calls come from that table; the DNA yielded D and trimming. The sample consists of 2 million to 3 million clones, just over 90% of them appearing once. Germline CDR1 MDHEN, CDR2 SYDVKM. V was clipped by 4 bases and J by 0 bases; unmatched bases: 3. The CDR3 has 15 residues. V gene TRBV28 combines with J gene TRBJ2-3, with 8 bases aligning to TRBD1. The sequencing input was naive CD4+ T cells sorted from blood. Subset specified: CD45RA+ positively selected. This clonotype was obtained from a man aged 18 to 29 in good health. CDR3: CASSSGGSSTDTQYF. CDR3 DNA: TGTGCCAGCAGTTCAGGGGGCTCTAGCACAGATACGCAGTATTTT. The full variable domain, completed using reference TRBV28 and TRBJ2-3, is DVKVTQSSRYLVKRTGEKVFLECVQDMDHENMFWYRQDPGLGLRLIYFSYDVKMKEKGDIPEGYSVSREKKERFSLILESASTNQTSMYLCASSSGGSSTDTQYFGPGTRLTVL.